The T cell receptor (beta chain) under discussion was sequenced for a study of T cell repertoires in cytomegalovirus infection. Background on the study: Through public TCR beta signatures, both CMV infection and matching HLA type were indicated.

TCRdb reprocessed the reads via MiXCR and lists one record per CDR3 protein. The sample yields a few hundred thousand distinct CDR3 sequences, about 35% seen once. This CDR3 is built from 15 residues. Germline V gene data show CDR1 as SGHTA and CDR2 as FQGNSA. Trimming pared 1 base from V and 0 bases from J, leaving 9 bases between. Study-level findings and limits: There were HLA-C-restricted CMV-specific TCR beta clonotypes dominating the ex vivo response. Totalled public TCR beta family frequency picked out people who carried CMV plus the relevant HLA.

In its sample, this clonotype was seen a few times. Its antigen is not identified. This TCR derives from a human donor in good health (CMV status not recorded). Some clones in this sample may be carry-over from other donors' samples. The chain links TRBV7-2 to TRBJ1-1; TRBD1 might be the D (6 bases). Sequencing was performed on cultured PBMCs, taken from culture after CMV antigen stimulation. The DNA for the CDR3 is TGTGCCAGCAGCTTAGTGGGGGACATGAACACTGAAGCTTTCTTT. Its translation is CASSLVGDMNTEAFF.